This T cell receptor (beta chain) emerged from a study of T cells in Graves' hyperthyroidism and ophthalmopathy (dated by TCRdb to between 2018 and 2020). As for the study more broadly: Peripheral blood samples were taken at the time of initial diagnosis, prior to any treatment. The study also compared thyroid tissue and blood T-cell repertoires from several Graves' hyperthyroidism patients. Once sampling was done, hyperthyroidism patients were given methimazole at a starting dose of 30 mg daily, whereas ophthalmopathy patients were given high-dose intravenous methylprednisolone. An independent validation cohort of under 20 hyperthyroidism patients and roughly 16 patients who later progressed to ophthalmopathy tested prospective prediction of ophthalmopathy. A discovery cohort of around 100 patients, about 40 with Graves' ophthalmopathy and approximately 57 with stable Graves' hyperthyroidism, was used to find distinguishing TCR V-J signatures. The roughly 99 discovery patients were divided at random into training and test sets in a 7:3 ratio. The paper describes TCR Vbeta CDR3 sequencing of about 140 peripheral blood samples, made up of 43 ophthalmopathy patients, 70 to 75 hyperthyroidism patients and 17 progressor patients.

At least ten counts were recorded for this clonotype. Its recognized antigen is unknown. No base quality values were provided; no much bigger clone lies one nucleotide off. Graves' hyperthyroidism was defined as stable when no progression to ophthalmopathy occurred over 18 months of follow-up. The hyperthyroidism patients were between 18 and 65 years old and newly diagnosed, with a disease duration of less than 2 months. The study excluded patients with uncontrolled infections, other autoimmune diseases, pregnancy or lactation. Diagnoses relied on clinical symptoms, serum thyroxine and TRAb, thyroid ultrasound and orbital computed tomography. PBMCs were separated from about 10 ml of fresh peripheral blood using Ficoll-Paque density gradient centrifugation. Trizol reagent was used to extract total RNA, and RNA quality was then checked on an Agilent 2100 Bioanalyzer. The cysteine opens and the phenylalanine closes a CDR3 of 18 amino acids. Only CDR3 DNA is held: 54 bases, read in frame from base 1. Trimming accounts for 4 bases at V and 0 bases at J, while the number of junction bases matched to no gene is 8. The germline V gene yields KGHDR for CDR1 and SFDVKD for CDR2.

What the authors observed across the whole study: No statistical method was used to set the sample size in advance, and investigators knew the group allocation. In validation, the model predicted progression to ophthalmopathy with over 65% sensitivity and about 73% specificity, a median of approximately 6.5 months before onset. Ophthalmopathy was separated from stable hyperthyroidism by a 13 V-J signature model, with around 88% sensitivity and roughly 81% specificity obtained in cross-validation and 80%/75% obtained in testing. Most expanded thyroid clonotypes (frequency above 0.001) were also detected in blood, a finding suggesting that blood repertoires may reflect thyroid immune responses.

The TCR beta CDR3 regions were amplified from the RNA transcripts. A first-round RT-PCR of the TCR CDR3 used the HTBI primer set with the Qiagen OneStep RT-PCR kit. The libraries were constructed in a second round of multiplex PCR and then size-selected and purified. Paired-end sequencing of the libraries was performed with 100 bp reads on an Illumina HiSeq2000. Turning to the authors' computational methods: SOAPnuke was used to process the raw data, removing reads that contained adapters or uncalled bases, had a mean Phred below 15, or lacked an exact match to the constant primer or identifier. High-quality paired reads were merged with COPE v1.2.5, and unique nucleotide sequences were defined as clonotypes. Clonotypes were aligned to IMGT TRBV, TRBD and TRBJ reference segments using MiTCR v1.1. Analysis was restricted to V-J combinations with a frequency above 0.0001, which covered roughly 99% of repertoires. The TCS score was defined as the ratio of F50 (clonal expansion) to E x V (chaos), calculated using BLOSUM62-based TCRdist between CDR3 peptides within each V-J. Welch's t-statistics and random forest reduced 450 to 600 V-J features to about 12, which were used in a naive Bayes classifier (R e1071). TCRdb handled the public reads itself, with Q25 trimming in fastp and clone calling in MiXCR, and kept productive beta chains. Rows merge per CDR3 protein into single entries with the most common DNA and genes. V and J calls and clone size were set by TCRdb, not the authors. The sample table shows about 320,000 distinct CDR3 sequences, and around 16% are seen once. The ten largest clones capture approximately 35% of the sample.

This receptor was obtained from a man younger than 40 with Graves' hyperthyroidism. Sequenced sample: blood. The receptor chain draws on TRBV24-1 and TRBJ2-3; 11 nucleotides in the junction match TRBD2. CDR3 loop: CATSDLGRTSGSTDTQYF. The base sequence is TGTGCCACCAGTGACCTGGGACGGACTAGCGGGAGCACAGATACGCAGTATTTT.